In this sample, the clone carrying this T cell receptor (beta chain) turned up a few times. The antigen is undetermined. A much larger clone differs by one base, so this may be a read error. The V gene end was trimmed by 5 bases and the J gene end by 4 bases; junction bases not matched to a gene: 6. The CDR3 extends over 14 amino acids. This sample is drawn from a study of T cells in Graves' hyperthyroidism and ophthalmopathy. Study-wide results and limits: Researchers found most expanded thyroid clonotypes above 0.001 in blood as well.

What was amplified from RNA transcripts were TCR beta CDR3 regions. During a first-round RT-PCR of the TCR CDR3, the HTBI primer set was used. TCRdb itself ran the multiplex PCR reads through MiXCR, one entry per CDR3 protein. The table includes 300,000 to 450,000 distinct CDR3 sequences, roughly 15% detected once. This clonotype originated in a woman younger than 45 with Graves' ophthalmopathy. The sequenced sample consisted of blood. The chain joins TRBV12-3 or TRBV12-4 to TRBJ1-1; TRBD1 aligns across 8 bases. The CDR3 bases are TGTGCCAGCAGTACGGGGGGACAGGTCACTGAAGCTTTCTTT. This gives the protein CASSTGGQVTEAFF.